The TCR beta chain under discussion was sequenced for a study of T cell changes during pregnancy in multiple sclerosis. Assay: immunoSEQ multiplex PCR; the TCRdb copy retains only in-frame clones and omits some. The table includes roughly 49,000 clones, roughly 92% detected once. Germline loops: CDR1 MRHNA, CDR2 SNTAGT. The CDR3 loop spans 14 amino acids. With 6 bases removed from V and 1 base from J, the gap between germline ends came to 12 bases. The starting material was CD4+ T cells from peripheral blood mononuclear cells, obtained in the second trimester of pregnancy. The V call is TRBV6-4, the J call TRBJ1-1; a weak D match, TRBD1 (6 bases). This receptor was identified in a female donor in good health, enrolled as a control in a pregnancy study. CDR3 sequence (DNA): TGTGCCAGCAGCCCAACACAGGGGAACACTGAAGCTTTCTTT. Protein: CASSPTQGNTEAFF.